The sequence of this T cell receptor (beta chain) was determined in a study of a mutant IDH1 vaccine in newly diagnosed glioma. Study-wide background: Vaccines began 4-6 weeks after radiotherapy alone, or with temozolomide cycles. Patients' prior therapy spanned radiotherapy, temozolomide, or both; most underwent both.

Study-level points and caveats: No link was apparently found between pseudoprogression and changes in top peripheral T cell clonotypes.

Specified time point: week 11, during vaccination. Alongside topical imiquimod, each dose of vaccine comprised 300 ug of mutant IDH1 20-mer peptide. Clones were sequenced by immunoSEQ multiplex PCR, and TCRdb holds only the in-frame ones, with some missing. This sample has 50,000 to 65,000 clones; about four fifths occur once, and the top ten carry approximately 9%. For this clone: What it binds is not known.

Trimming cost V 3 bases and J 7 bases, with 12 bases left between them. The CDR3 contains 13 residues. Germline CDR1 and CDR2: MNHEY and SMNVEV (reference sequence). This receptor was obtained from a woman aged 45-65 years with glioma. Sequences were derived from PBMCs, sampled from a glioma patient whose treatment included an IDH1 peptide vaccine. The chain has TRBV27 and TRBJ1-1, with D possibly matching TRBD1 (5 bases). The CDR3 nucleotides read TGTGCCAGCAGTTTTTGGCAGGGCGGTGAAGCTTTCTTT. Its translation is CASSFWQGGEAFF.